A selection of T cell receptor beta chains follows, all from one sample in a study of OX40 agonist ivuxolimab in advanced cancers. Clones were read by immunoSEQ multiplex PCR, and TCRdb kept only the in-frame ones, dropping some. The table has 65,000 to 85,000 clones, roughly 84% seen once. This material consisted of CD4+ or CD8+ T cells sorted from blood, taken in a trial of the OX40 agonist ivuxolimab. Receptors were obtained from an adult with an advanced solid tumor such as melanoma, head and neck, liver or kidney cancer. CDR3s include the opening cysteine and the closing phenylalanine or tryptophan. D genes are given only for firm matches. Not every row has a clone size; where given, it reads once, few, many or a size class.

d_call	j_call	v_call	clone_size	cdr3_length	cdr3_nt	cdr3_aa
TRBD1	TRBJ2-1	TRBV30	.	17	TGTGCCTGGAGTGTACCGGCAGGGGGACCGCAACTAGGTGAGCAGTTCTTC	CAWSVPAGGPQLGEQFF
.	TRBJ2-7	TRBV27	.	14	TGTGCCAGCAGCCGAGACAGGTGGTTCAACGAGCAGTACTTC	CASSRDRWFNEQYF
.	TRBJ1-1	TRBV27	.	13	TGTGCCAGCAGAGGGGCCAGGGACACTGAAGCTTTCTTT	CASRGARDTEAFF
.	TRBJ2-1	TRBV10-3	.	12	TGTGCCATCAGTGAGAGATACAATGAGCAGTTCTTC	CAISERYNEQFF
TRBD2	TRBJ2-5	TRBV11-3	few	16	TGTGCCAGCAGCCCAGGAGCGGGAGATTTGGCAGAGACCCAGTACTTC	CASSPGAGDLAETQYF
TRBD2	TRBJ2-7	TRBV6-5	.	14	TGTGCCAGCCGTCCTAGCGGGGGGGCTCGCGAGCAGTACTTC	CASRPSGGAREQYF
.	TRBJ1-2	TRBV30	once	12	TGTGCCTGGAGTAGATACGGCTATGGCTACACCTTC	CAWSRYGYGYTF
TRBD1	TRBJ2-7	TRBV5-1	once	16	TGCGCCAGCAGCTTGGGGGACAGCTGGCGCGTCTACGAGCAGTACTTC	CASSLGDSWRVYEQYF
TRBD2	TRBJ2-1	TRBV18	once	14	TGTGCCAGCTCACCCGGGAGGGCCTCGCGGGAGCAGTTCTTC	CASSPGRASREQFF
.	TRBJ2-3	TRBV2	.	15	TGTGCCAGCAGTCCCCCGGCGGGTATCGCAGATACGCAGTATTTT	CASSPPAGIADTQYF
.	TRBJ1-2	TRBV2	.	13	TGTGCCAGCAGTGTGCGACAGGACTATGGCTACACCTTC	CASSVRQDYGYTF
TRBD1	TRBJ2-7	TRBV5-8	.	16	TGTGCCAGCAGCATCGACAGGGGACAGCAATTCTACGAGCAGTACTTC	CASSIDRGQQFYEQYF
.	TRBJ1-3	TRBV9	few	16	TGTGCCAGCAGCGTAGATCCACGTTCGGCTGGAAACACCATATATTTT	CASSVDPRSAGNTIYF
.	TRBJ2-7	TRBV5-6	.	12	TGTGCCAGCACCCTCAGGGGTTACGAGCAGTACTTC	CASTLRGYEQYF
TRBD2	TRBJ2-3	TRBV4-2	once	15	TGTGCCAGCAGCCAAGGGACTAGCGGGCCTCTTCTGGGGTATTTT	CASSQGTSGPLLGYF
TRBD1	TRBJ2-5	TRBV5-8	.	15	TGTGCCAGCAGCTTAATGCAGGGGGCTATGGAGACCCAGTACTTC	CASSLMQGAMETQYF
.	TRBJ1-2	TRBV19	once	13	TGTGCCAGTAGTATAACGTCGAACTATGGCTACACCTTC	CASSITSNYGYTF
.	TRBJ1-4	TRBV4-3	.	16	TGCGCCAGCAGCCAAGGGATCGCCGATGGAGCTTTTAAACTGTTTTTT	CASSQGIADGAFKLFF
.	TRBJ2-7	TRBV7-6	.	14	TGTGCCAGCAGGAAACAGGAAGCCAGCTACGAGCAGTACTTC	CASRKQEASYEQYF
TRBD1	TRBJ1-1	TRBV27	.	14	TGTGCCAGCAGTAGACAGGGGGCGAACACTGAAGCTTTCTTT	CASSRQGANTEAFF
TRBD1	TRBJ1-2	TRBV14	.	17	TGTGCCAGCAGCCAAGGCAGGACCTCGGACAGGGAGAATGGCTACACCTTC	CASSQGRTSDRENGYTF
.	TRBJ1-2	TRBV7-2	.	14	TGTGCCAGCACCTCCAGAGCGGCGACCTATGGCTACACCTTC	CASTSRAATYGYTF
.	TRBJ1-2	TRBV20-1	.	11	TGCAGTGCTAGGGATGGGTTTGGCTACACCTTC	CSARDGFGYTF
.	TRBJ1-2	TRBV11-2	.	17	TGTGCCAGCAGCGCCGGTCACAGACACTTCAATGTCTATGGCTACACCTTC	CASSAGHRHFNVYGYTF
.	TRBJ1-4	TRBV30	.	13	TGTGCCTGGAGTGTACGTAACACGGAAAAACTGTTTTTT	CAWSVRNTEKLFF
TRBD2	TRBJ2-7	TRBV2	.	14	TGTGCCTCCAGAGGGCGGGGGAACTCCTACGAGCAGTACTTC	CASRGRGNSYEQYF
.	TRBJ1-2	TRBV27	.	14	TGTGCCAGCAGTTTATCGGGGGGCGCGAGGGGCTACACCTTC	CASSLSGGARGYTF
.	TRBJ1-5	TRBV30	.	13	TGTGCCTGGAGGGGGGGGGCACATCAGCCCCAGCATTTT	CAWRGGAHQPQHF
.	TRBJ1-2	TRBV6-1	few	13	TGTGCCAGCAGTCTGCAGGCGATCTATGGCTACACCTTC	CASSLQAIYGYTF
TRBD1	TRBJ2-7	TRBV9	.	15	TGTGCCAGCAGTAGACAAGGGACAGGGACCTACGAGCAGTACTTC	CASSRQGTGTYEQYF
TRBD2	TRBJ2-3	TRBV18	.	17	TGTGCCAGCTCACCAAGTTCTCCAGCGGGGACCACAGATACGCAGTATTTT	CASSPSSPAGTTDTQYF
.	TRBJ2-2	TRBV7-9	.	14	TGTGCCAGCAGCTTAGTGGGGGGAGCCGGGGAGCTGTTTTTT	CASSLVGGAGELFF
.	TRBJ1-1	TRBV9	.	14	TGTGCCAGCAGTGGTTTGGGGGATGTCACTGAAGCTTTCTTT	CASSGLGDVTEAFF
.	TRBJ1-2	TRBV6-5	.	16	TGTGCCAGCAGTTACTCGGAAGGTCGTCCCTCGGGAGGCTACACCTTC	CASSYSEGRPSGGYTF
.	TRBJ1-2	TRBV2	.	14	TGTGCCAGCTCCAGGACAGCCTCCCCCTATGGCTACACCTTC	CASSRTASPYGYTF
.	TRBJ1-4	TRBV2	few	14	TGTGCCAGCAGTGAATGGCAGGGCTATGAAAAACTGTTTTTT	CASSEWQGYEKLFF
TRBD2	TRBJ2-7	TRBV2	.	17	TGTGCCAGCAGTGCCCCCCAACTAGCGGGGAAGGCCTACGAGCAGTACTTC	CASSAPQLAGKAYEQYF
.	TRBJ1-2	TRBV6-5	.	12	TGTGCCAGCAGTTTGGACAGACATGGCTACACCTTC	CASSLDRHGYTF
TRBD1	TRBJ2-3	TRBV7-2	.	15	TGTGCCAGCAATCTACAGGGGGTGCCTCAGGGTACGCAGTATTTT	CASNLQGVPQGTQYF
.	TRBJ1-1	TRBV14	.	13	TGTGCCAGCAAAGCACAGCCGAACACTGAAGCTTTCTTT	CASKAQPNTEAFF
.	TRBJ1-4	TRBV28	.	13	TGTGCCAGCCCGGAAGGGTCTAATGAAAAACTGTTTTTT	CASPEGSNEKLFF
.	TRBJ2-7	TRBV25-1	.	14	TGTGCCAGCAGCTCGTGGCAGGACTTTAACGAGCAGTACTTC	CASSSWQDFNEQYF
TRBD2	TRBJ2-1	TRBV18	once	16	TGTGCCAGCTCACCCGGACTAGCGGGGGCCTACAATGAGCAGTTCTTC	CASSPGLAGAYNEQFF